The rows below give T cell receptor beta chains drawn from one sample of a study of spatial heterogeneity in lung cancer. One entry per CDR3 protein results from TCRdb running MiXCR on the 5' RACE reads. This sample carries over 9,500 distinct CDR3 sequences, about 3.8% of them seen once, and the ten largest clones take roughly 52%. The material sequenced was PBMCs, taken at surgery. These receptors were obtained from a female donor with early-stage non-small cell lung cancer. CDR3s include the opening cysteine and the closing phenylalanine or tryptophan. The D gene is left open where the match is weak. Size is omitted from some rows. Given values are once, few, many or a class for expanded clones.

CDR3 protein: CSVNDLLTYEQYF; CDR3 DNA: TGCAGCGTAAACGACTTACTAACCTACGAGCAGTACTTC; clone size: medium-sized; V gene: TRBV29-1; J gene: TRBJ2-7; D gene: .
CDR3 protein: CASKSGGRYEQYF; CDR3 DNA: TGTGCCAGCAAAAGCGGGGGGAGGTACGAGCAGTACTTC; clone size: many; V gene: TRBV6-5; J gene: TRBJ2-7; D gene: TRBD2
CDR3 protein: CAISESSGRSYEQYF; CDR3 DNA: TGTGCCATCAGTGAGTCCTCGGGACGCTCCTACGAGCAGTACTTC; clone size: many; V gene: TRBV10-3; J gene: TRBJ2-7; D gene: .
CDR3 protein: CASRLLTGELFF; CDR3 DNA: TGTGCCAGCAGACTCCTCACCGGGGAGCTGTTTTTT; clone size: many; V gene: TRBV28; J gene: TRBJ2-2; D gene: .
CDR3 protein: CSAREDSVAKNIQYF; CDR3 DNA: TGCAGTGCTAGAGAGGACAGTGTAGCCAAAAACATTCAGTACTTC; clone size: many; V gene: TRBV20-1; J gene: TRBJ2-4; D gene: .
CDR3 protein: CASSTADKNIQYF; CDR3 DNA: TGTGCCAGTTCGACGGCGGACAAAAACATTCAGTACTTC; clone size: many; V gene: TRBV5-5; J gene: TRBJ2-4; D gene: .
CDR3 protein: CASSYSGQSYGYTF; CDR3 DNA: TGTGCCAGCAGTTACTCCGGACAGTCCTATGGCTACACCTTC; clone size: many; V gene: TRBV6-2/TRBV6-3; J gene: TRBJ1-2; D gene: .
CDR3 protein: CAIGQITTSSYEQYF; CDR3 DNA: TGTGCCATCGGACAGATTACTACAAGCTCCTACGAGCAGTACTTC; clone size: .; V gene: TRBV28; J gene: TRBJ2-7; D gene: .
CDR3 protein: CASSYNPHTTSDTQYF; CDR3 DNA: TGTGCCAGCAGCTACAACCCCCACACAACATCAGATACGCAGTATTTT; clone size: many; V gene: TRBV7-9; J gene: TRBJ2-3; D gene: .
CDR3 protein: CASSLGGLAGIYEQYF; CDR3 DNA: TGCGCCAGCAGCTTGGGCGGACTAGCGGGAATCTACGAGCAGTACTTC; clone size: few; V gene: TRBV5-1; J gene: TRBJ2-7; D gene: TRBD2
CDR3 protein: CASSREEGRASYEQYF; CDR3 DNA: TGTGCCAGCAGCAGGGAAGAGGGCAGGGCCTCCTACGAGCAGTACTTC; clone size: many; V gene: TRBV6-1; J gene: TRBJ2-7; D gene: .
CDR3 protein: CASSLGGAGNTEAFF; CDR3 DNA: TGTGCCAGCAGCTTGGGAGGGGCAGGGAACACTGAAGCTTTCTTT; clone size: many; V gene: TRBV5-6; J gene: TRBJ1-1; D gene: .
CDR3 protein: CASSPTGTSSVKFF; CDR3 DNA: TGTGCCAGCAGCCCCACCGGGACTAGCTCCGTTAAGTTCTTC; clone size: many; V gene: TRBV7-2; J gene: TRBJ2-1; D gene: TRBD2
CDR3 protein: CSARVRKGADTQYF; CDR3 DNA: TGCAGTGCTAGAGTCCGCAAGGGGGCAGATACGCAGTATTTT; clone size: many; V gene: TRBV20-1; J gene: TRBJ2-3; D gene: .
CDR3 protein: CASRRTVPGGTEAFF; CDR3 DNA: TGTGCAAGTCGCAGGACAGTCCCCGGCGGCACTGAAGCTTTCTTT; clone size: many; V gene: TRBV12-2; J gene: TRBJ1-1; D gene: .
CDR3 protein: CSARARTAVDLGDEQFF; CDR3 DNA: TGCAGTGCTAGAGCACGGACTGCGGTAGACCTCGGGGATGAGCAGTTCTTC; clone size: many; V gene: TRBV20-1; J gene: TRBJ2-1; D gene: .
CDR3 protein: CASSYVVRRDTQYF; CDR3 DNA: TGTGCCAGCAGTTACGTCGTCCGCAGGGATACGCAGTATTTT; clone size: few; V gene: TRBV6-2/TRBV6-3; J gene: TRBJ2-3; D gene: .
CDR3 protein: CASREQGGLETQYF; CDR3 DNA: TGTGCCAGCAGGGAACAAGGGGGTTTGGAGACCCAGTACTTC; clone size: many; V gene: TRBV28; J gene: TRBJ2-5; D gene: .
CDR3 protein: CASSLGQGASEQYF; CDR3 DNA: TGTGCCAGCAGTTTGGGACAGGGGGCCAGCGAGCAGTACTTC; clone size: many; V gene: TRBV12-3/TRBV12-4; J gene: TRBJ2-7; D gene: TRBD1
CDR3 protein: CASSLREVNTEAFF; CDR3 DNA: TGTGCCAGCAGTTTAAGGGAAGTGAACACTGAAGCTTTCTTT; clone size: many; V gene: TRBV27; J gene: TRBJ1-1; D gene: .
CDR3 protein: CSARDLGYGATDTQYF; CDR3 DNA: TGCAGTGCTAGAGATCTGGGATATGGGGCGACAGATACGCAGTATTTT; clone size: many; V gene: TRBV20-1; J gene: TRBJ2-3; D gene: .
CDR3 protein: CSARDGERERELFF; CDR3 DNA: TGCAGTGCTAGAGATGGGGAGCGGGAGAGAGAGCTGTTTTTT; clone size: many; V gene: TRBV20-1; J gene: TRBJ2-2; D gene: TRBD2
CDR3 protein: CASSLYGTGVDEQYF; CDR3 DNA: TGTGCCAGCAGTTTATACGGGACAGGGGTCGACGAGCAGTACTTC; clone size: many; V gene: TRBV27; J gene: TRBJ2-7; D gene: TRBD1
CDR3 protein: CASSLPGQGHEQYF; CDR3 DNA: TGTGCCAGCAGCTTACCGGGACAGGGCCACGAGCAGTACTTC; clone size: many; V gene: TRBV7-9; J gene: TRBJ2-7; D gene: TRBD1
CDR3 protein: CASSTITGQGNSYEQYF; CDR3 DNA: TGTGCCAGCAGTACAATTACCGGGCAGGGCAATTCCTACGAGCAGTACTTC; clone size: .; V gene: TRBV6-5; J gene: TRBJ2-7; D gene: .
CDR3 protein: CASSLVSNTGELFF; CDR3 DNA: TGTGCCAGCAGCTTGGTCTCAAACACCGGGGAGCTGTTTTTT; clone size: many; V gene: TRBV5-4; J gene: TRBJ2-2; D gene: .
CDR3 protein: CASSRTRGGGYNEQFF; CDR3 DNA: TGTGCCAGTAGTAGGACAAGGGGTGGTGGCTACAATGAGCAGTTCTTC; clone size: many; V gene: TRBV19; J gene: TRBJ2-1; D gene: .
CDR3 protein: CSARDHQGRSYEQYF; CDR3 DNA: TGCAGTGCTAGAGATCACCAGGGGCGCTCCTACGAGCAGTACTTC; clone size: medium-sized; V gene: TRBV20-1; J gene: TRBJ2-7; D gene: .
CDR3 protein: CASSLRVAGADTQYF; CDR3 DNA: TGTGCCAGCAGCCTTAGGGTAGCGGGGGCAGATACGCAGTATTTT; clone size: many; V gene: TRBV7-2; J gene: TRBJ2-3; D gene: TRBD2
CDR3 protein: CASSLVRVPYYYGYTF; CDR3 DNA: TGTGCCAGCAGCTTAGTCCGGGTCCCTTATTACTATGGCTACACCTTC; clone size: many; V gene: TRBV7-9; J gene: TRBJ1-2; D gene: .
CDR3 protein: CASSVYGTESYEQYF; CDR3 DNA: TGTGCCAGCAGCGTCTACGGGACAGAAAGCTACGAGCAGTACTTC; clone size: few; V gene: TRBV7-2; J gene: TRBJ2-7; D gene: TRBD1
CDR3 protein: CASSDTGLGKLFF; CDR3 DNA: TGTGCCAGCAGTGATACAGGGTTGGGAAAACTGTTTTTT; clone size: .; V gene: TRBV6-1; J gene: TRBJ1-4; D gene: .
CDR3 protein: CASSLEGGIDTEAFF; CDR3 DNA: TGTGCCAGCAGCTTAGAGGGGGGTATTGACACTGAAGCTTTCTTT; clone size: many; V gene: TRBV7-9; J gene: TRBJ1-1; D gene: .
CDR3 protein: CASSSPTSGGANTQYF; CDR3 DNA: TGTGCCAGCAGCTCTCCGACTAGCGGGGGGGCGAATACGCAGTATTTT; clone size: few; V gene: TRBV6-2/TRBV6-3; J gene: TRBJ2-3; D gene: TRBD2
CDR3 protein: CASSHPLGLANEQYF; CDR3 DNA: TGTGCCAGCAGCCACCCCCTGGGACTAGCGAACGAGCAGTACTTC; clone size: .; V gene: TRBV12-1; J gene: TRBJ2-7; D gene: .
CDR3 protein: CASSLSRSGELFF; CDR3 DNA: TGTGCCAGCAGCCTGAGTAGGTCCGGGGAGCTGTTTTTT; clone size: many; V gene: TRBV11-1; J gene: TRBJ2-2; D gene: .
CDR3 protein: CASNSYPAREETQYF; CDR3 DNA: TGTGCCAGCAACTCATACCCGGCTCGCGAAGAGACCCAGTACTTC; clone size: many; V gene: TRBV5-4; J gene: TRBJ2-5; D gene: .
CDR3 protein: CSANPPGGYNEQFF; CDR3 DNA: TGCAGTGCTAACCCCCCGGGGGGGTACAATGAGCAGTTCTTC; clone size: many; V gene: TRBV20-1; J gene: TRBJ2-1; D gene: TRBD2
CDR3 protein: CASSFRQVSTDTQYF; CDR3 DNA: TGTGCCAGCAGTTTCAGGCAGGTTAGCACAGATACGCAGTATTTT; clone size: many; V gene: TRBV28; J gene: TRBJ2-3; D gene: .
CDR3 protein: CASTDRNLRDRGHHEQFF; CDR3 DNA: TGTGCCAGCACGGACAGGAATCTAAGGGACAGGGGGCATCATGAGCAGTTCTTC; clone size: few; V gene: TRBV28; J gene: TRBJ2-1; D gene: TRBD1
CDR3 protein: CASSLARGEQETQYF; CDR3 DNA: TGCGCCAGCAGCTTGGCCAGGGGGGAGCAAGAGACCCAGTACTTC; clone size: .; V gene: TRBV5-1; J gene: TRBJ2-5; D gene: .
CDR3 protein: CASSFPGKDIQYF; CDR3 DNA: TGTGCCAGCAGTTTCCCAGGGAAAGACATTCAGTACTTC; clone size: .; V gene: TRBV28; J gene: TRBJ2-4; D gene: .
CDR3 protein: CASGTTNTGELFF; CDR3 DNA: TGTGCCTCGGGGACTACCAACACCGGGGAGCTGTTTTTT; clone size: medium-sized; V gene: TRBV6-2/TRBV6-3; J gene: TRBJ2-2; D gene: TRBD2
CDR3 protein: CASSARFGETQYF; CDR3 DNA: TGTGCCAGCAGTGCTCGGTTCGGGGAGACCCAGTACTTC; clone size: many; V gene: TRBV6-4; J gene: TRBJ2-5; D gene: .